The 20 T cell receptor beta chains below come from one sample, sequenced in a study of monozygotic twins with inflammatory bowel disease (dated by TCRdb to the late 2010s). Libraries were constructed by 5' RACE. This sample was sequenced with an Illumina HiSeq 2500. The reads went through TCRdb reprocessing, and each CDR3 protein sequence gets one entry with no DNA. The data table for this sample lists 90,000 to 110,000 distinct CDR3 sequences. Around 11% of the sample lies in the top ten. The sample taken for sequencing was blood. These receptors came from a human donor with ulcerative colitis or Crohn's disease, or a healthy co-twin of an affected twin (not recorded which).

The V and J genes are TRBV18 and TRBJ1-1. This CDR3 is 15 amino acids long. Per the germline V gene, CDR1 is KGHSH and CDR2 is LQKENI. This chain's CDR3 is CASSPPIEGGTEAFF.

The rearrangement joins TRBV7-3 to TRBJ1-1. Germline CDR1 and CDR2: SGHTA and FQGTGA. The CDR3 is 14 amino acids. CDR3 amino acids: CASSSTAMNTEAFF. The full variable domain, with the rest looked up from reference TRBV7-3 and TRBJ1-1, is GAGVSQTPSNKVTEKGKYVELRCDPISGHTALYWYRQSLGQGPEFLIYFQGTGAADDSGLPNDRFFAVRPEGSVSTLKIQRTERGDSAVYLCASSSTAMNTEAFFGQGTRLTVV.

This chain links TRBV4-3 with TRBJ2-3; TCRdb calls TRBD2, which cannot be checked without DNA. This CDR3 spans 14 amino acids. CDR1 is LGHNA and CDR2 is YSLEER in the germline V gene. CDR3 sequence reads: CASSQTSGTDTQYF.

The chain carries TRBV4-2 and TRBJ1-2; with no DNA, the TCRdb D assignment of TRBD1 cannot be verified. Looked up from germline, CDR1 is LGHNA and CDR2 is YNFKEQ. The CDR3 is made up of 16 amino acids. CDR3 loop: CASSQDPRPRASGYTF.

This chain joins TRBV5-1 and TRBJ2-7; TCRdb selects TRBD2, and the lack of DNA leaves this call unchecked. Germline CDR1 SGHRS, CDR2 YFSETQ. This CDR3 spans 15 amino acids. CDR3 region: CASSLAAWEDYEQYF.

The CDR3 reads CASSLAKAGEYQETQYF. The V call is TRBV5-1, the J call TRBJ2-5; TCRdb proposes TRBD1, but this gene call is untestable without DNA. CDR3 size: 17 residues. Germline V gene data show CDR1 as SGHRS and CDR2 as YFSETQ.

The CDR3 region is CSAREDRTDTQYF. This chain links TRBV20-1 with TRBJ2-3. CDR3 length: 13 residues. Germline CDR1 DFQATT, CDR2 SNEGSKA (reference sequence).

The chain recombines TRBV20-1 with TRBJ2-3; without DNA, the TCRdb call of TRBD2 cannot be checked. The CDR3 consists of 13 residues. Germline CDR1 is DFQATT and CDR2 is SNEGSKA (reference sequence). CDR3: CSAGTTSTDTQYF.

The rearrangement uses TRBV10-3 and TRBJ2-5; no DNA is available, so the TRBD1 call from TCRdb remains unchecked. CDR3 size: 14 residues. Germline V gene lookup returns CDR1 ENHRY and CDR2 SYGVKD. The CDR3 loop is CAISVQGAQETQYF.

V is TRBV12-3 or TRBV12-4 and J is TRBJ1-1; the TRBD1 assignment by TCRdb is unverifiable without DNA. The CDR3 extends over 15 amino acids. The CDR3 sequence: CASNPTGEENTEAFF.

V usage is TRBV20-1 and J usage is TRBJ2-3; with no DNA, the TCRdb D assignment of TRBD2 cannot be verified. The CDR3 covers 14 residues. Germline V gene lookup returns CDR1 DFQATT and CDR2 SNEGSKA (reference sequence). CDR3 sequence reads: CSAYSGGRGDTQYF.

The chain is built from TRBV7-3 and TRBJ2-1; the D call from TCRdb, TRBD2, cannot be confirmed without DNA. The CDR3 has 13 amino acids. Per germline, CDR1 SGHTA and CDR2 FQGTGA. CDR3 protein: CASSKAGVNEQFF.

This sequence joins TRBV4-2 and TRBJ1-1. Germline CDR1 and CDR2: LGHNA and YNFKEQ. This CDR3 has 15 residues. CDR3 region: CASSQVSIYMTEAFF.

The chain combines TRBV19 with TRBJ2-1; TCRdb lists TRBD2, though no DNA is available to test this call. This CDR3 has 15 residues. Germline-derived CDR1 and CDR2 are LNHDA and SQIVND (reference sequence). The CDR3 sequence is CASSILASEYNEQFF.

This chain joins TRBV7-6 and TRBJ2-1; the TCRdb D gene call, TRBD1, has no DNA to confirm it. Germline V CDR1 and CDR2: SGHVS, FNYEAQ. This CDR3 has 17 residues. The CDR3 spells CASSPRDGGDRYNEQFF.

This sequence joins TRBV7-7 and TRBJ2-7; TCRdb lists TRBD1, though no DNA is available to test this call. The CDR3 is made up of 13 amino acids. Germline-derived CDR1 and CDR2 are SSHAT and FNYEAQ (reference sequence). The CDR3 reads CASSLDRGGEQYF.

The chain recombines TRBV20-1 with TRBJ2-7; TCRdb names TRBD2, which stays unverified in the absence of DNA. Germline CDR1 is DFQATT and CDR2 is SNEGSKA (reference sequence). The CDR3 covers 13 residues. CDR3 amino acids: CSARGSGGYEQYF.

The chain uses TRBV19 and TRBJ1-5; TCRdb picks TRBD1, but there is no DNA to check that call. This CDR3 spans 13 amino acids. The germline V gene has CDR1 LNHDA and CDR2 SQIVND (reference sequence). CDR3 sequence reads: CASQGQGWQPQHF. Drawing the rest from reference TRBV19 and TRBJ1-5, the complete variable domain is DGGITQSPKYLFRKEGQNVTLSCEQNLNHDAMYWYRQDPGQGLRLIYYSQIVNDFQKGDIAEGYSVSREKKESFPLTVTSAQKNPTAFYLCASQGQGWQPQHFGDGTRLSIL.

The chain carries TRBV2 and TRBJ2-7; TCRdb's assignment of TRBD1 cannot be checked, as there is no DNA. Germline V gives CDR1 SNHLY, CDR2 FYNNEI. The CDR3 totals 13 residues. The CDR3 loop reads CATSPGGAFEQYF.

The chain carries TRBV7-6 and TRBJ2-7; TCRdb gives TRBD1 as the D gene, but with no DNA this cannot be confirmed. Germline loops: CDR1 SGHVS, CDR2 FNYEAQ. The CDR3 contains 14 residues. This CDR3 is CASSLYRGDYEQYF.